Sequencing of this TCR beta chain was carried out in a study of T cell responses to AZD1222 COVID-19 vaccine. The overall study: Analysis merged second doses at about 4 or about 12 weeks. Study-wide points: Regions 160-218 and 743-854 dominated among vaccine-associated CD4 TCRs spanning spike. Spike-specific TCR breadth and depth went up after people got two AZD1222 doses. Reports indicate that nearly half of spike-specific TCRs are directed at unmutated variant regions.

This CDR3 contains 14 residues. With 6 bases clipped from V and 5 bases from J, the junction kept 5 bases outside the gene matches. Germline assignment: CDR1 KGHSH and CDR2 LQKENI. This clone was found once. Its antigen is not identified. Produced via immunoSEQ multiplex PCR; TCRdb's table is partial and in-frame only. The top ten hold about a sixth of the sample, which has roughly 100,000 clones, 80% to 85% seen once. V is TRBV18 and J is TRBJ2-5; 11 nucleotides agree with TRBD1. The starting material was peripheral blood, obtained on day 0 of AZD1222 vaccination. This TCR was recovered from an adult in good health. CDR3 sequence: CASSRTGGSETQYF. The CDR3 nucleotides are TGTGCCAGCTCGAGGACAGGGGGCTCCGAGACCCAGTACTTC.